The rows below give T cell receptor beta chains drawn from one sample of a study of blood T cell repertoires in COVID-19. Sequencing used immunoSEQ multiplex PCR; TCRdb keeps in-frame clones, though not all of them. The data contain about 87,000 clones, approximately 75% of them singletons. Source material: peripheral blood. The receptors derive from a woman aged 45 to 65 with acute or convalescent COVID-19. Each CDR3 is given with its conserved first and last residue. Fields, in order: J gene, V gene, CDR3 protein.

TRBJ1-2 TRBV19 CASGEVAPKDGYTF
TRBJ1-3 TRBV24-1 CATSPPSAPFNTIYF
TRBJ1-1 TRBV27 CASSLLSRRVNTEAFF
TRBJ1-5 TRBV28 CASRTYSNQPQHF
TRBJ2-5 TRBV7-3 CASSPTRGETQYF
TRBJ1-6 TRBV6-5 CASRPGYYNSPLHF
TRBJ2-7 TRBV5-1 CASSLEQGYEQYF
TRBJ1-1 TRBV29-1 CSVGQPGTNTEAFF
TRBJ2-1 TRBV6-6 CASSSPVGGLEQFF
TRBJ2-7 TRBV28 CASSFPTTTAGNYEQYF
TRBJ1-1 TRBV7-2 CASSSRDLNRGTEAFF
TRBJ2-7 TRBV11-3 CASSSRGEQYF
TRBJ2-4 TRBV2 CATRGRVGTIQYF
TRBJ2-2 TRBV5-4 CASSLPGTGTGELFF
TRBJ2-3 TRBV5-4 CASSLAADTQYF
TRBJ1-6 TRBV6-6 CATLPFSGNSPLHF
TRBJ2-7 TRBV7-2 CASSRRGQGSYEQYF
TRBJ2-7 TRBV28 CASSLQGLSYEQYF
TRBJ1-1 TRBV11-2 CASSLGSPRTEAFF
TRBJ2-5 TRBV4-1 CASSQVSQGAETQYF
TRBJ1-1 TRBV2 CASIGVNTEAFF
TRBJ2-7 TRBV18 CASSPSRGAGYEQYF
TRBJ2-5 TRBV5-4 CASSFGGGIKETQYF
TRBJ2-7 TRBV27 CASSRSLGDYSYEQYF
TRBJ2-3 TRBV10-3 CATSPSGGNTDTQYF
TRBJ1-1 TRBV3-1/TRBV3-2 CASTGATPGAFF
TRBJ1-1 TRBV9 CASSVGNRGTEAFF
TRBJ1-1 TRBV24-1 CATSDFTGGAFF
TRBJ1-5 TRBV29-1 CSVGGTDPNQPQHF
TRBJ2-3 TRBV4-3 CASSQDHSGVSDTQYF
TRBJ1-5 TRBV19 CASSTGARNQPQHF
TRBJ2-2 TRBV12-3/TRBV12-4 CASSLANTGELFF
TRBJ1-5 TRBV27 CASRLNRVQPQHF
TRBJ2-1 TRBV19 CASGRAYNEQFF
TRBJ1-1 TRBV7-8 CASSRDRGPAFF
TRBJ1-1 TRBV18 CASSKGEGVTEAFF
TRBJ2-1 TRBV7-8 CASSTGLAGGYNEQFF
TRBJ1-3 TRBV2 CASSDVGNTIYF
TRBJ2-1 TRBV6-2/TRBV6-3 CASSFRGPSYNEQFF
TRBJ2-1 TRBV3-1/TRBV3-2 CASSQDQPSSYNEQFF
TRBJ1-6 TRBV27 CASSRRQGVGNSPLHF
TRBJ1-2 TRBV27 CASSFGGGQRSGYTF
TRBJ1-2 TRBV28 CASRPPSAGGYTF
TRBJ1-2 TRBV2 CASSKTVRGTDYGYTF
TRBJ1-3 TRBV4-1 CASSQDAAHFSGNTIYF
TRBJ1-2 TRBV6-1 CASSEALGTGDRIYGYTF
TRBJ1-2 TRBV2 CASSEFTNYGYTF